Given below is one T cell receptor beta chain in context. These data come from a study of T cell repertoires in cytomegalovirus infection. Study context: Public TCR beta signatures marked donors with CMV infection and the matching HLA.

MiXCR was run by TCRdb on the reads, yielding one entry per CDR3 protein. Counted here are about 320,000 distinct CDR3 sequences, over 7.5% occurring once; the ten biggest clones make up 4.3%. The V end lost 7 bases, the J end lost 4 bases, and 13 bases lay between the germline ends. The germline V gene has CDR1 ENHRY and CDR2 SYGVKD. The CDR3 covers 13 residues. V usage is TRBV10-3 and J usage is TRBJ1-1; D remains unclear. This receptor was identified in a human donor in good health (CMV status not recorded). Some clones in this sample may be carry-over from other donors' samples. Material for sequencing was PBMCs. The CDR3 sequence is CAIKGKESTEAFF. The CDR3, as DNA: TGTGCCATCAAAGGGAAGGAGAGCACTGAAGCTTTCTTT.